The clone carrying this T cell receptor (beta chain) has ten or more counts. The sample belongs to a study of beta chain features in type 1 diabetes. V was pared by 3 bases and J by 0 bases, with 13 bases between. Looked up from germline, CDR1 is SEHNR and CDR2 is FQNEAQ (reference sequence). The CDR3 sequence is 16 residues long. The authors reverse transcribed all of the isolated RNA, so sequencing captured expressed TCRB transcripts. Libraries were prepared by immunoSEQ multiplex PCR; TCRdb keeps only in-frame clonotypes and omits some of them. The sample yields fewer than 550,000 clones, 9.5% to 12% seen once.

Sequenced sample: naive CD4+ T cells from blood. The chain couples TRBV7-9 to TRBJ2-3; no firm D call. This clonotype was sampled from a woman between 18 and 30 years old in good health. Here the CDR3 reads CASSFGRRSSTDTQYF. CDR3 sequence (DNA): TGTGCCAGCAGCTTCGGCAGACGATCTAGCACAGATACGCAGTATTTT.